This TCR beta chain was profiled in a study of cytomegalovirus exposure and HLA in healthy donors. The PCR made use of 60 Vbeta and 13 Jbeta primers. The method was immunoSEQ multiplex PCR; TCRdb's version includes in-frame clones alone and lacks a portion of them. This table holds under 150,000 clones, around 70% found once. Regarding this clone: Its target is not known.

Whole-study results and caveats: The study had only CMV serostatus as immune exposure information.

V was pared by 3 bases and J by 7 bases, with 13 bases of the junction left unmatched. Germline V gene sequence: CDR1 SGHKS, CDR2 YYEKEE (reference sequence). The CDR3 has 16 amino acids. Sequenced input: PBMCs. The chain recombines TRBV5-5 with TRBJ2-7; TRBD2 agrees at 10 bases. The origin of this receptor is a woman aged 35 to 49 in good health and CMV-seropositive. The CDR3 region has the DNA TGTGCCAGCAGCTCGGAGAGCGGGAGGGGCCTACGGGAGCAGTACTTC. As protein: CASSSESGRGLREQYF.